This record looks at one T cell receptor beta chain sequence and its context. No antigen is known for it. Within one base of it there is no much larger clone, and no base qualities were kept. The data belong to a study of blood T cell repertoires in COVID-19 (dated by TCRdb to between 2020 and 2021). For context, the study as a whole: The collaborator samples originated in the United States, Italy and Spain and spanned the acute and convalescent phases of COVID-19. Deeply sampled blood TCRbeta repertoires from subjects exposed to, actively infected with, or recovered from COVID-19 were included in the dataset. The repertoires were released in a freely available public database meant as a resource for research on the immune response to SARS-CoV-2. Nearly every sample came with metadata listing a de-identified subject ID, COVID-19 status, age in years and sex. Samples came from the ongoing ImmuneRACE study (first 160 participants) plus 1,254 subjects from 6 global collaborators. The material from the prospective study consisted of cDNA or gDNA derived from T cells, B-cell-depleted T cells, or PBMCs. Where available, HLA class I and class II types were obtained from metadata supplied by the sample provider rather than from assay-based typing. Findings and caveats that apply to the study as a whole: Clinical and demographic metadata were provided uncurated, with the amount varying by source and participant.

Whole blood was collected in K2EDTA tubes by collaborating institutions according to the institutions' own protocols. For TCRbeta analysis, collaborator samples were shipped as frozen whole blood, as isolated PBMCs, or as DNA extracted from either sample type. The immunoSEQ Assay, a bias-controlled multiplex PCR, was used to amplify TCRbeta CDR3 regions from genomic DNA. As for how the authors treated the data: The number of nucleated cells in each sample was estimated by amplification of reference gene primers within the assay. To quantify the absolute abundance of each unique TCRbeta CDR3 rearrangement, sequence reads were collapsed and filtered. For each sample, productive Simpson clonality was calculated as the square root of Simpson's diversity index across productive rearrangements. TCRdb re-hosts the immuneACCESS table, in-frame sequences only. Its copies lack some clones; in the studies checked, an unresolved V gene accounts for under half of them, and the cause for the rest is not known. The V and J calls and clone size were taken over from that table, and D and trimming were inferred from the DNA. Counted in this sample were 120,000 or so clones; 75% to 85% of them appeared once. Under 45% of the sample is taken by the ten largest.

The sequence came from a man in his forties or fifties with active or convalescent COVID-19. Sequenced input: peripheral blood.

The bases read TGTGCCACCAGTGGGTCTAGCGGGAGGTACAATGAGCAGTTCTTC. Translation gives CATSGSSGRYNEQFF. The chain is assembled from TRBV24-1 and TRBJ2-1, and 11 junctional nucleotides match TRBD2. Ends trimmed: V by 5 bases, J by 4 bases; bases unmatched to a gene: 3. Taken from cysteine to phenylalanine, the CDR3 has 15 residues. The read is trimmed to its CDR3 DNA, 45 bases read in frame from base 1. CDR1 and CDR2 (KGHDR, SFDVKD) derive from the germline V gene.